This section outlines one TCR beta chain sequence together with its context. Its antigen is not identified. These data originate in a study of cytomegalovirus exposure and HLA in healthy donors. Whole-study context: The same platform used for the 666 first-cohort repertoires was also used for the approximately 120 validation repertoires, as a later analysis reported.

Findings of the study overall: Most sequenced TCRs were rare (though some public TCRs occurred in many donors).

The CDR3 is 14 amino acids. The germline gives CDR1 SGHNT, CDR2 YENEEA. The junction had 3 bases not matched to a gene; V was cut back by 5 bases and J by 3 bases. TCRdb's table, derived via immunoSEQ multiplex PCR, lists solely in-frame clones and lacks some. The sample gives 68,000 or so clones, more than 70% of which show up once; 0.95% to 1.5% is in the top ten. This sequence was found in a woman between 18 and 30 years old in good health and CMV-seronegative. The chain has TRBV11-3 and TRBJ2-1, with 8 bases identical to TRBD1. The specimen was PBMCs. The CDR3 nucleotides are TGTGCCAGCAGCGGAGGACAGGGCTACAATGAGCAGTTCTTC. Residues: CASSGGQGYNEQFF.